This T cell receptor beta chain was captured in a study of T-cell reconstitution after alpha-beta-depleted transplantation in children. Study-wide results and caveats: T-cell counts and diversity were attributed mostly to newly produced T cells one year after transplant.

This clonotype was seen at least ten times. The antigen remains unidentified. Germline V gene data show CDR1 as SNHLY and CDR2 as FYNNEI. The V and J ends lost 6 bases and 1 base, in that order; junction bases with no gene match: 9. The CDR3 consists of 16 residues. This sample's TCRbeta library carried unique molecular identifier barcodes. TCRdb passed the PCR reads through MiXCR, listing each CDR3 protein once. The sample consists of tens of thousands of distinct CDR3 sequences, about 5.8% of them appearing once. The sequence came from a male patient younger than 18 who had a stem cell transplant for acute myeloid leukemia, so the T cells may come from the graft donor. Here the sequenced sample was PBMCs, mostly from graft donor cells, taken 180 days after TCRalphabeta/CD19-depleted stem cell transplant. The chain recombines TRBV2 with TRBJ1-5; 7 positions match TRBD1. The CDR3 DNA reads TGTGCCAGCAGGAGCATCGAGGACAGGAGCAATCAGCCCCAGCATTTT. Residues: CASRSIEDRSNQPQHF.